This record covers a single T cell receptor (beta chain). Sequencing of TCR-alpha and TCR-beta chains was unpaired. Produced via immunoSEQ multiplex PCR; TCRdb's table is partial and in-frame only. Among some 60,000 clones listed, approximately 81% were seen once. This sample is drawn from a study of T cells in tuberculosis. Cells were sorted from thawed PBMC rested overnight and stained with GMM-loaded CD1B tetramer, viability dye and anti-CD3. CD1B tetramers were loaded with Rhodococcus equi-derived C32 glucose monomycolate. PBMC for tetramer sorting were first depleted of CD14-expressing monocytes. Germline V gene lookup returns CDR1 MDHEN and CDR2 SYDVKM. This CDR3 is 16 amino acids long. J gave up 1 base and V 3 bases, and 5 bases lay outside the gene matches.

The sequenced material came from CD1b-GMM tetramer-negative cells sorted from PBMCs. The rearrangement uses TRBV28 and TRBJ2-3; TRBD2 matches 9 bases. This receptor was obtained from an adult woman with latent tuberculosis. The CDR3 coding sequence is TGTGCCAGCAGTTTCGGAGCGGGAGGAGGCACAGATACGCAGTATTTT. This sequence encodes CASSFGAGGGTDTQYF.